This T cell receptor beta chain derives from a study of blood T cell repertoires in COVID-19. After removal of 1 base from V and 10 bases from J, the junction contained 9 bases not matched to a gene. The V gene's germline CDR1 is MGHRA and CDR2 YSYEKL. This CDR3 spans 16 amino acids. Sequenced by immunoSEQ multiplex PCR; TCRdb stores in-frame clones only, minus some. The table includes about 210,000 clones, around 81% detected once. The sequenced material came from PBMCs or T cells enriched from blood (not recorded which). This chain connects TRBV4-1 to TRBJ2-1; 11 bases line up with TRBD2. This receptor was taken from a man aged 30-40 years with acute COVID-19. CDR3 sequence (DNA): TGCGCCAGCAGCCAAGGACTAGCGGGGACCTACTCCGAGCAGTTCTTC. Translation: CASSQGLAGTYSEQFF.